Sequencing of this T cell receptor (beta chain) was carried out in a study of TIL therapy for anti-PD-1-resistant metastatic lung cancer. At the level of the study: Several tumors were EGFR-mutant and two were ALK-rearranged.

This sample's time point: pre-treatment sample, taken before nivolumab and TIL therapy. Pleural nodules or supraclavicular lymph nodes made up most of the excised metastases sampled. Progressing patients received lymphodepletion, expanded TIL infusion and IL-2. The libraries were made with immunoSEQ v3. Clones were sequenced by immunoSEQ multiplex PCR, and TCRdb holds only the in-frame ones, with some missing. The sample consists of fewer than 15,000 clones, less than 70% of them appearing once. This CDR3 comprises 16 residues. V was pared by 1 base and J by 7 bases, with 16 bases between. CDR1 and CDR2 from the germline V gene are SGHAT and FQNNGV.

The chain employs TRBV11-2 and TRBJ1-4, with D uncertain. The source of this sequence is a woman aged 30 to 85 with non-small cell lung cancer. This specimen consisted of tumor tissue, obtained at baseline. The CDR3 DNA is TGTGCCAGCAGCTTAGTGTCTTGGGATTTAGGTGAAAAACTGTTTTTT. Protein: CASSLVSWDLGEKLFF.